Below, 29 T cell receptor beta chains from the same sample are listed, as sequenced in a study of neurological immune-mediated disorders. TCRdb itself ran the 5' RACE reads through MiXCR, one entry per CDR3 protein. The sample yields approximately 23,000 distinct CDR3 sequences, roughly 10% seen once. Sequenced sample: PBMCs. These receptors all come from a woman aged 60 to 75 with HTLV-1-associated myelopathy (HAM/TSP).

Many counts were recorded for this clonotype. V is TRBV27 and J is TRBJ1-5; TRBD1 agrees at 11 bases. V lost 2 bases and J lost 6; bases outside the gene matches: 3. This CDR3 spans 15 amino acids. Germline V gene data show CDR1 as MNHEY and CDR2 as SMNVEV (reference sequence). CDR3 protein: CASSLKGTGGQPQHF. CDR3 in DNA: TGTGCCAGCAGTTTAAAGGGGACAGGGGGTCAGCCCCAGCATTTT.

This clonotype was picked up many times. V usage is TRBV20-1 and J usage is TRBJ1-3; 7 positions match TRBD1. Germline V gene sequence: CDR1 DFQATT, CDR2 SNEGSKA (reference sequence). The CDR3 runs 16 residues. The J segment lost 3 bases and the V segment lost 3 bases, leaving 11 bases of the junction unmatched. This CDR3 is CSASAQGGSIGNTIYF. CDR3 in DNA: TGCAGTGCTAGCGCGCAGGGGGGTTCAATTGGAAACACCATATATTTT.

This clonotype has at least ten counts. J is TRBJ2-3 and V is TRBV20-1; unclear D gene. Between the trimmed V and J ends, which lost 2 bases and 4 bases, there was a span of 22 bases. The CDR3 runs to 17 residues. CDR1 is DFQATT, CDR2 SNEGSKA, per germline (reference sequence). The DNA of the CDR3 is TGCAGTGCTAGAAGTGTGCTGGCAGGCGGCGCGCCAGATACGCAGTATTTT. Translated, it gives CSARSVLAGGAPDTQYF.

This clonotype was recorded at least ten times. The chain combines TRBV6-5 with TRBJ2-7; possible D gene TRBD2, 5 bases. Trimming removed 0 bases at V and 7 bases at J, with 16 bases between. Germline CDR1 MNHEY, CDR2 SVGAGI. This CDR3 comprises 15 residues. CDR3 sequence (DNA): TGTGCCAGCAGTTACTCGCGGGCAGAATCGTGGGAGCAGTACTTC. Translating gives CASSYSRAESWEQYF.

This sequence joins TRBV28 and TRBJ2-3; 9 bases map to TRBD1. V lost 5 bases to trimming and J lost 4 bases; unmatched junction nucleotides: 1. Per germline, CDR1 MDHEN and CDR2 SYDVKM. This CDR3 region has 13 residues. CDR3 protein: CASSTGGPDTQYF. CDR3 bases: TGTGCCAGCAGTACAGGGGGCCCAGATACGCAGTATTTT.

This clonotype was counted ten times or more. The chain is built from TRBV7-8 and TRBJ1-2; 8 bases agree with TRBD1. The junction had 7 bases not matched to a gene; V was cut back by 5 bases and J by 8 bases. Germline loops: CDR1 SGHVS, CDR2 FQNEAQ. The CDR3 runs to 13 residues. The chain's CDR3 is CASSPRQGYGYTF. The CDR3 DNA reads TGTGCCAGCAGCCCGAGACAGGGGTACGGCTACACCTTC.

This clonotype was observed a handful of times. The V and J genes are TRBV6-5 and TRBJ1-1; 11 bases line up with TRBD1. The CDR3 has 19 residues. Germline-derived CDR1 and CDR2 are MNHEY and SVGAGI. J lost 0 bases, V lost 0 bases, and 9 bases had no gene match. The CDR3 region has the DNA TGTGCCAGCAGTTACTCCTTCCGGGACAGGGGGTTAATGAACACTGAAGCTTTCTTT. Translating gives CASSYSFRDRGLMNTEAFF.

In its sample, this clonotype was seen many times. The chain has TRBV20-1 and TRBJ1-1, with 9 bases fitting TRBD1. The V and J ends lost 5 bases and 1 base, in that order; junction bases with no gene match: 20. Germline CDR1 is DFQATT and CDR2 is SNEGSKA (reference sequence). The CDR3 has 19 residues. CDR3 region: CSAPPVTGGAVRRNTEAFF. The CDR3 DNA follows: TGCAGTGCTCCTCCGGTCACAGGGGGCGCTGTGAGAAGGAACACTGAAGCTTTCTTT.

This clonotype was picked up many times. V is TRBV12-3 or TRBV12-4 and J is TRBJ1-6; D unclear. Trimming pared 7 bases from V and 2 bases from J, leaving 9 bases between. The CDR3 is 14 amino acids. The CDR3 DNA reads TGTGCCAGCAATTTGGCGGCCTATAATTCACCCCTCCACTTT. The encoded protein is CASNLAAYNSPLHF.

This clonotype was recorded many times. The V and J genes are TRBV12-3 or TRBV12-4 and TRBJ1-2; weak D call: TRBD1 (5 bases). The V end lost 7 bases, the J end lost 1 base, and 13 bases lay between the germline ends. The CDR3 contains 14 residues. For the CDR3, the DNA is TGTGCCAGCAATATGGGGGGGGGTAACTATGGCTACACCTTC. This encodes CASNMGGGNYGYTF.

This clonotype showed up many times. The chain recombines TRBV20-1 with TRBJ1-3; D ambiguous. Germline-derived CDR1 and CDR2 are DFQATT and SNEGSKA (reference sequence). The CDR3 loop spans 14 amino acids. Trimming cost V 5 bases and J 0 bases, with 11 bases left between them. Here the CDR3 reads CSAEVIGSGNTIYF. CDR3 sequence (DNA): TGCAGTGCTGAAGTAATCGGCTCTGGAAACACCATATATTTT.

The chain uses TRBV7-8 and TRBJ2-2; TRBD1 aligns across 9 bases. The CDR3 consists of 16 residues. The germline CDR1 and CDR2 sequences are SGHVS and FQNEAQ. V shed 1 base and J 2 bases; nucleotides not matched to a gene: 2. The CDR3 loop is CASSLGQGGNTGELFF. The CDR3 DNA sequence: TGTGCCAGCAGCTTAGGACAGGGGGGAAACACCGGGGAGCTGTTTTTT.

This clonotype was observed at least ten times. V is TRBV7-2 and J is TRBJ1-1; D uncertain. The germline CDR1 and CDR2 sequences are SGHTA and FQGNSA. Trimming took 0 bases from V and 1 from J, leaving 9 bases between them. There are 15 residues in the CDR3. CDR3 protein: CASSLALGGNTEAFF. The CDR3 DNA sequence: TGTGCCAGCAGCTTAGCCCTGGGAGGGAACACTGAAGCTTTCTTT.

This clonotype was detected many times. The chain has TRBV29-1 and TRBJ2-3; D is tentatively TRBD1 or TRBD2 (5 bases each). V dropped 3 bases and J dropped 4 bases, with 8 bases sitting between them. Germline-derived CDR1 and CDR2 are SQVTM and ANQGSEA. This CDR3 spans 12 amino acids. CDR3 protein: CSVDRGADTQYF. The CDR3 DNA reads as TGCAGCGTTGACCGAGGGGCAGATACGCAGTATTTT.

This clonotype was observed many times. The rearrangement links TRBV5-1 to TRBJ1-1; the D is unclear. CDR1 and CDR2 (germline): SGHRS, YFSETQ. The CDR3 totals 16 residues. Trimming pared 0 bases from V and 3 bases from J, leaving 15 bases between. CDR3 coding DNA: TGCGCCAGCAGCTTGGTGGAGGGAGGAGGTGACACTGAAGCTTTCTTT. Residues: CASSLVEGGGDTEAFF. Supplemented by reference TRBV5-1 and TRBJ1-1, the full variable domain reads KAGVTQTPRYLIKTRGQQVTLSCSPISGHRSVSWYQQTPGQGLQFLFEYFSETQRNKGNFPGRFSGRQFSNSRSEMNVSTLELGDSALYLCASSLVEGGGDTEAFFGQGTRLTVV.

This sequence joins TRBV29-1 and TRBJ2-3; perhaps TRBD1 as D (5 bases). Germline lookup yields CDR1 SQVTM and CDR2 ANQGSEA. Trimming took 3 bases from V and 4 from J, leaving 17 bases between them. CDR3 length: 15 residues. The DNA of the CDR3 is TGCAGCGTTGACAAGCATAGGGGAAGGGCAGATACGCAGTATTTT. Translation gives CSVDKHRGRADTQYF.

This clonotype was seen at least ten times. The chain is built from TRBV20-1 and TRBJ2-3; 9 bases match TRBD2. V was clipped by 0 bases and J by 1 base; unmatched bases: 17. The CDR3 runs to 20 residues. Germline V gene lookup returns CDR1 DFQATT and CDR2 SNEGSKA (reference sequence). The CDR3 nucleotides are TGCAGTGCTAGAGATATTACGAGGATGAGCGGGGGGCCTGGCACAGATACGCAGTATTTT. Protein product: CSARDITRMSGGPGTDTQYF.

This clonotype was counted many times. The CDR3 DNA sequence: TGCAGTGCTAGACCAGGGACAGACAATGAGCAGTTCTTC. Its protein product is CSARPGTDNEQFF. The V gene is TRBV20-1, the J gene TRBJ2-1; the match to TRBD1 covers 7 bases. The CDR3 consists of 13 residues. The junction had 3 bases not matched to a gene; V was cut back by 2 bases and J by 5 bases. From germline, CDR1 is DFQATT and CDR2 SNEGSKA (reference sequence).

Many counts were recorded for this clonotype. The chain couples TRBV5-1 to TRBJ2-5; no clear D gene. Germline V gives CDR1 SGHRS, CDR2 YFSETQ. The CDR3 consists of 15 residues. The V gene lost 0 bases and the J gene lost 1 base, with 10 bases spanning the gap. CDR3 sequence reads: CASSLGPGPQETQYF. Here the CDR3 DNA reads TGCGCCAGCAGCTTGGGTCCAGGACCCCAAGAGACCCAGTACTTC.

This clonotype was detected many times. V is TRBV5-1 and J is TRBJ2-7; maybe TRBD2 (6 bases). Germline V gene lookup returns CDR1 SGHRS and CDR2 YFSETQ. Trimming stripped 0 bases from V and 2 bases from J, with 18 bases between. The CDR3 covers 17 residues. CDR3 coding DNA: TGCGCCAGCAGCTTGGAAGGTTCGGGACTCCAAGCCTACGAGCAGTACTTC. Protein product: CASSLEGSGLQAYEQYF.

Ten or more counts support this clonotype. The genes are TRBV19 and TRBJ2-1; 8 bases align to TRBD1. The CDR3 contains 15 residues. Germline assignment: CDR1 LNHDA and CDR2 SQIVND (reference sequence). The V segment lost 3 bases and the J segment 7 bases; nucleotides outside the gene matches: 8. The CDR3 here is CASSIQGTGLNEQFF. Written as DNA, the CDR3 is TGTGCCAGTAGTATCCAAGGGACAGGATTAAATGAGCAGTTCTTC.

This clonotype was counted ten times or more. The rearrangement links TRBV29-1 to TRBJ2-3; 10 bases are a match to TRBD2. CDR1 is SQVTM and CDR2 is ANQGSEA in the germline V gene. The CDR3 extends over 15 amino acids. The V and J ends lost 7 bases and 2 bases, in that order; junction bases with no gene match: 9. CDR3 region: CSGTAGGQITDTQYF. The CDR3 nucleotides are TGCAGCGGGACAGCGGGGGGGCAAATCACAGATACGCAGTATTTT.

This clonotype showed up just once. The genes are TRBV20-1 and TRBJ2-3; the D gene could be TRBD1 or TRBD2 (5 bases each). Trimming removed 3 bases at V and 1 base at J, with 11 bases between. Germline V CDR1 and CDR2: DFQATT, SNEGSKA (reference sequence). The CDR3 covers 14 residues. The CDR3 bases are TGCAGTGCTAGTCCGGGACGCCGCACAGATACGCAGTATTTT. This translates into CSASPGRRTDTQYF.

This clonotype was picked up many times. The rearrangement joins TRBV5-1 to TRBJ2-7, with D possibly TRBD1 on 6 matching bases. This CDR3 is 13 amino acids long. CDR1 and CDR2 from the germline V gene are SGHRS and YFSETQ. Trimming cost V 2 bases and J 2 bases, with 8 bases left between them. The CDR3 loop is CASSLNRAYEQYF. CDR3 DNA sequence: TGCGCCAGCAGCTTAAACAGGGCCTACGAGCAGTACTTC.

This clonotype was seen at least ten times. J is TRBJ1-1 and V is TRBV7-8; D not resolved. V gave up 0 bases and J gave up 7 bases, with 12 bases separating them. Germline CDR1 SGHVS, CDR2 FQNEAQ. The CDR3 has 14 amino acids. In nucleotides, the CDR3 is TGTGCCAGCAGCTTAGCCGAGGTCGGTCATGAAGCTTTCTTT. Translation gives CASSLAEVGHEAFF. Looking up the rest from reference TRBV7-8 and TRBJ1-1 gives the full variable domain: GAGVSQSPRYKVAKRGQDVALRCDPISGHVSLFWYQQALGQGPEFLTYFQNEAQLDKSGLPSDRFFAERPEGSVSTLKIQRTQQEDSAVYLCASSLAEVGHEAFFGQGTRLTVV.

The table lists this clonotype with many counts. This rearrangement joins TRBV10-3 to TRBJ1-2; D ambiguous. Trimming removed 0 bases from V and 8 bases from J, with 13 bases in between. Germline CDR1 ENHRY, CDR2 SYGVKD. The CDR3 runs to 14 residues. The CDR3 sequence: CAISESEGVGGYTF. Here the CDR3 DNA reads TGTGCCATCAGTGAGTCGGAGGGTGTTGGCGGCTACACCTTC.

In the case of this clonotype: One end of the junction fails to match germline, which may point to a read error. The chain carries TRBV4-1 and TRBJ1-1, with 7 positions matching TRBD1. This CDR3 contains 15 residues. Per germline, CDR1 MGHRA and CDR2 YSYEKL. This chain's CDR3 is CDSNRGRGGNTEAFF. The CDR3 DNA reads as TGCGACAGCAACAGGGGCAGGGGAGGTAACACTGAAGCTTTCTTT.

This clonotype was recorded many times. The chain employs TRBV7-2 and TRBJ1-1; D remains unclear. V was trimmed by 1 base and J by 0 bases, leaving 12 bases between them. CDR1 is SGHTA, CDR2 FQGNSA, per germline. The CDR3 has 16 amino acids. This CDR3 reads CASSLGPRPMNTEAFF. CDR3 DNA sequence: TGTGCCAGCAGCTTAGGCCCGCGGCCTATGAACACTGAAGCTTTCTTT.

This clonotype was observed many times. This rearrangement joins TRBV20-1 to TRBJ2-1; 15 bases are shared with TRBD2. CDR1 is DFQATT, CDR2 SNEGSKA, per germline (reference sequence). CDR3 length: 17 residues. V lost 6 bases and J lost 2; bases outside the gene matches: 8. This chain's CDR3 is CSATGTSGGTTYNEQFF. CDR3 DNA: TGCAGTGCCACCGGGACTAGCGGGGGGACAACCTACAATGAGCAGTTCTTC.